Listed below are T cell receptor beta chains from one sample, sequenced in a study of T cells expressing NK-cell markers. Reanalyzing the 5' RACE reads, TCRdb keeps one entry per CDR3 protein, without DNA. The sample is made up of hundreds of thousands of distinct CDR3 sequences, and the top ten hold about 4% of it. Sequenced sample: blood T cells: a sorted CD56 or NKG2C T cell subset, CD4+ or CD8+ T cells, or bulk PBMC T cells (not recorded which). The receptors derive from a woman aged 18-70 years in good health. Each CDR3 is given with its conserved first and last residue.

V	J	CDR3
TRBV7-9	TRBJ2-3	CASSFGLGDPDTQYF
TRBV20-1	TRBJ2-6	CSARVTGGSGANVLTF
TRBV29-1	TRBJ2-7	CSVDGTGGNEQYF
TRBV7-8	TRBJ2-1	CASSFRTSGAGGNEQFF
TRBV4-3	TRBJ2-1	CASSQGKMGFATSDNEQFF
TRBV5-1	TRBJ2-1	CASSLSQGTYSYNEQFF
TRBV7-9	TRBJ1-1	CASSRAETGNTEAFF
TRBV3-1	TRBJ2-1	CASSPKREGPYNEQFF
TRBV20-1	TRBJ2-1	CSARASSYNEQFF
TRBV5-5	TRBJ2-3	CASSWRGGTDTQYF
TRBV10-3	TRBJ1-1	CAIRDGPEAFF
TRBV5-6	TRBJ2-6	CASSRAVPGANVLTF
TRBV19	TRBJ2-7	CASSTGTSWPYEQYF
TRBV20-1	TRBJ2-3	CSARVVSGGTTDTQYF
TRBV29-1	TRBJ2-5	CSVYNARDSSLGETQYF
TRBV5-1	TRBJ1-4	CASSLEGTGNLKLFF
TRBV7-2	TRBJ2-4	CASSFNPGPQNIQYF
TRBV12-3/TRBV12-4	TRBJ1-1	CASSYWAGDTEAFF
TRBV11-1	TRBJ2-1	CASSLMRLAGINEQFF
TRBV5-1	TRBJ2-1	CASSFREVYNEQFF
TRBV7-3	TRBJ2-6	CASSQGTARSGANVLTF
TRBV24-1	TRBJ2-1	CATGRDRVDEQFF
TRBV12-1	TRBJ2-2	CASSSLTHRRGELFF
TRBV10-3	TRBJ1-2	CAISEQSDLYGYTF
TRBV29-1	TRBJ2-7	CSVEGGLAGERYEQYF
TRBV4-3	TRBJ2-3	CASSQYRAQDTQYF
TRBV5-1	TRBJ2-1	CASSLDRQKGYEQFF
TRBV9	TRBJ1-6	CASSVNTRNSPLHF
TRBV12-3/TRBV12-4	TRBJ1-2	CASSSGLRGYTF
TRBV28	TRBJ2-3	CASSSIRTSGRDTQYF
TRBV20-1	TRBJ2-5	CSAQRLAGIETQYF
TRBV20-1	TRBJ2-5	CSASRSGGGGETQYF
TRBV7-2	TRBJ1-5	CASSLAPGAPNQHF
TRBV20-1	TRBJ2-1	CSARERTRNNEQFF
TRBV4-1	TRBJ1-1	CASSHAGRDAEAFF
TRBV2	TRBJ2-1	CASSERGLFYNEQFF
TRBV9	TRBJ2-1	CASSAFLDSNEQFF
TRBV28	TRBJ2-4	CASSLGQPRGNIQYF
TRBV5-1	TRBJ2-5	CASSLGTGAEETQYF
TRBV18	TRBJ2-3	CASSPTGLLGTDTQYF
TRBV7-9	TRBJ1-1	CASSPTRNTEAFF
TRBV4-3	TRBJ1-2	CASSQDGWGYTF
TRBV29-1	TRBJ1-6	CSANGGVHNSPLHF
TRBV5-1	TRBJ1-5	CASSLIGGANQPQHF
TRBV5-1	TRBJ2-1	CASGAGPSRTPGRDEQFF
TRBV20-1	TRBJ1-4	CSASTRAGKLFF
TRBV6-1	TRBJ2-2	CASSLQPANTGELFF
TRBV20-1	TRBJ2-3	CSAQGGDTQYF
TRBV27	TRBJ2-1	CASSSRNNEQFF